A single sample gave rise to the 27 T cell receptor beta chains below, sequenced in a study of shared clonotypes between healthy human individuals. Measured with immunoSEQ multiplex PCR; TCRdb has only the in-frame clones, and not every one. Of about a million clones listed, more than 65% are singletons. The sequenced material came from memory CD4+ T cells sorted from blood. This sample's subset: CD45RA-negative fraction. These TCRs come from a man between 18 and 29 years old in good health.

The rearrangement uses TRBV5-1 and TRBJ2-5, with 14 nucleotides matching TRBD2. CDR1 is SGHRS, CDR2 YFSETQ, per germline. The V segment lost 5 bases and the J segment 5 bases; nucleotides outside the gene matches: 5. CDR3 size: 15 residues. CDR3 bases: TGCGCCAGCAGACTGGGACTAGCGGGAGTCGAGACCCAGTACTTC. Translation: CASRLGLAGVETQYF.

The rearrangement uses TRBV5-1 and TRBJ1-5; D is possibly TRBD1 (5 bases). This CDR3 contains 13 residues. V shed 7 bases and J shed 0 bases, with 8 bases lying between them. Germline-derived CDR1 and CDR2 are SGHRS and YFSETQ. This chain's CDR3 is CASAQGSNQPQHF. CDR3 in DNA: TGCGCCAGCGCGCAGGGTAGCAATCAGCCCCAGCATTTT.

The chain joins TRBV28 to TRBJ1-2, with D unclear. There are 11 residues in the CDR3. Deletions cut 8 bases from V and 5 bases from J, with 9 bases between. Looked up from germline, CDR1 is MDHEN and CDR2 is SYDVKM. The CDR3 protein is CASGRLYGYTF. The CDR3 nucleotides read TGTGCCAGCGGACGGCTGTATGGCTACACCTTC.

The V gene is TRBV7-9, the J gene TRBJ2-2; no clear D. The CDR3 totals 13 residues. V lost 0 bases and J 6 bases, leaving 5 bases between the germline ends. Germline V gives CDR1 SEHNR, CDR2 FQNEAQ (reference sequence). The CDR3 here is CASSLAAAGELFF. In DNA form, the CDR3 reads TGTGCCAGCAGCTTAGCGGCCGCCGGGGAGCTGTTTTTT.

This rearrangement joins TRBV27 to TRBJ2-7; possible D gene TRBD1, 6 bases. This CDR3 contains 16 residues. Germline V lookup: CDR1 MNHEY, CDR2 SMNVEV (reference sequence). V was cut by 5 bases and J by 9 bases, with 26 bases left in between. The CDR3, as DNA: TGTGCCAGCAGTCCCAAACGGCCCGGGACACAACCTAGGCAGTACTTC. Encoded protein: CASSPKRPGTQPRQYF.

This sequence joins TRBV15 and TRBJ2-1, with TRBD2 identical over 7 bases. Germline values: CDR1 LNHNV, CDR2 YYDKDF (reference sequence). V gave up 0 bases and J gave up 4 bases; unmatched junction bases: 3. The CDR3 has 15 residues. CDR3 sequence reads: CATSRDRGEYNEQFF. CDR3 sequence (DNA): TGTGCCACCAGCAGAGATCGGGGGGAGTACAATGAGCAGTTCTTC. Supplemented by reference TRBV15 and TRBJ2-1, the full variable domain reads DAMVIQNPRYQVTQFGKPVTLSCSQTLNHNVMYWYQQKSSQAPKLLFHYYDKDFNNEADTPDNFQSRRPNTSFCFLDIRSPGLGDTAMYLCATSRDRGEYNEQFFGPGTRLTVL.

Only a few counts were recorded for this clone. The chain recombines TRBV10-3 with TRBJ1-1, with D unclear. Germline V gene sequence: CDR1 ENHRY, CDR2 SYGVKD. This CDR3 is built from 13 residues. Trimming removed 10 bases from V and 0 bases from J, with 12 bases in between. The CDR3 sequence: CATHDVLNTEAFF. CDR3 DNA: TGTGCCACACATGACGTATTGAACACTGAAGCTTTCTTT.

The chain is built from TRBV18 and TRBJ2-7; D is perhaps TRBD2 (6 bases). Germline V lookup: CDR1 KGHSH, CDR2 LQKENI. Trimming pared 0 bases from V and 1 base from J, leaving 13 bases between. The length of the CDR3 is 16 residues. CDR3: CASSPPSGGNSYEQYF. The CDR3 DNA follows: TGTGCCAGCTCACCACCAAGCGGAGGGAATTCCTACGAGCAGTACTTC.

This clone is a singleton in its sample. This chain connects TRBV5-5 to TRBJ1-1, with 11 bases identical to TRBD1. The CDR3 is made up of 14 amino acids. Per germline, CDR1 SGHKS and CDR2 YYEKEE (reference sequence). The V segment lost 3 bases and the J segment 4 bases; nucleotides outside the gene matches: 2. CDR3 in DNA: TGTGCCAGCAGCTACGGACAGGGGGCCACTGAAGCTTTCTTT. It is translated as CASSYGQGATEAFF.

The CDR3 coding sequence is TGCAGCGTTGAAGACCCCCAGGACAGGTCGGACACCTTC. Translation: CSVEDPQDRSDTF. The chain is built from TRBV29-1 and TRBJ1-2; 7 nucleotides match TRBD1. The CDR3 has 13 residues. Germline CDR1 reads SQVTM; CDR2 reads ANQGSEA. V dropped 0 bases and J dropped 12; count of bases not matched to a gene: 10.

The V gene is TRBV7-2, the J gene TRBJ2-5, with 9 bases lining up with TRBD1. The CDR3 is made up of 14 amino acids. Germline-derived CDR1 and CDR2 are SGHTA and FQGNSA. The trim removed 6 bases at V and 5 bases at J, leaving 7 bases unmatched. The DNA for the CDR3 is TGTGCCAGCAGTCCCGGGACAGGGAGTGAGACCCAGTACTTC. Its protein is CASSPGTGSETQYF. Full variable domain (missing parts from reference TRBV7-2 and TRBJ2-5): GAGVSQSPSNKVTEKGKDVELRCDPISGHTALYWYRQSLGQGLEFLIYFQGNSAPDKSGLPSDRFSAERTGGSVSTLTIQRTQQEDSAVYLCASSPGTGSETQYFGPGTRLLVL.

The chain links TRBV4-3 to TRBJ2-5, with D hard to call. The tail of the sequence fits TRBJ2-7 better, so the J call may be wrong. Germline values: CDR1 LGHNA, CDR2 YSLEER. The CDR3 covers 15 residues. The CDR3 loop is CASSRDAVSPYEQYF. The DNA for the CDR3 is TGCGCCAGCAGCCGAGACGCGGTATCTCCCTACGAGCAGTACTTC.

The J gene is TRBJ2-1, the V gene TRBV18; D is ambiguous. Trimming pared 6 bases from V and 5 bases from J, leaving 23 bases between. Germline-derived CDR1 and CDR2 are KGHSH and LQKENI. This CDR3 contains 17 residues. The CDR3 sequence is CASSVFGGPNQNNEQFF. As DNA, the CDR3 is TGTGCCAGCTCGGTCTTTGGCGGTCCAAACCAAAACAATGAGCAGTTCTTC.

The chain is built from TRBV30 and TRBJ1-2; D gene unclear. Germline V gene lookup returns CDR1 GTSNPN and CDR2 SVGIG (reference sequence). V was clipped by 2 bases and J by 6 bases, with 13 bases between them. The CDR3 covers 13 residues. The CDR3 region is CAWSRSPSHGYTF. The CDR3 DNA sequence: TGTGCCTGGAGTCGGTCTCCCAGTCATGGCTACACCTTC.

The chain combines TRBV6-5 with TRBJ1-2; D perhaps matches TRBD1 (5 bases). Germline assignment: CDR1 MNHEY and CDR2 SVGAGI. Trimming pared 4 bases from V and 4 bases from J, leaving 10 bases between. The CDR3 extends over 13 amino acids. DNA of the CDR3: TGTGCCAGCAGTTCCCGACAGTCCTATGGCTACACCTTC. This codes for CASSSRQSYGYTF.

In its sample, this clone was seen a few times. V gene TRBV18 combines with J gene TRBJ1-1, with a possible D match to TRBD1 (6 bases). Germline V lookup: CDR1 KGHSH, CDR2 LQKENI. Trimming removed 4 bases at V and 5 bases at J, with 11 bases between. The CDR3 runs 13 residues. CDR3 nucleotide sequence: TGTGCCAGCTCACAACAGGGTTGGACTGAAGCTTTCTTT. Its translation is CASSQQGWTEAFF. Supplemented by reference TRBV18 and TRBJ1-1, the full variable domain reads NAGVMQNPRHLVRRRGQEARLRCSPMKGHSHVYWYRQLPEEGLKFMVYLQKENIIDESGMPKERFSAEFPKEGPSILRIQQVVRGDSAAYFCASSQQGWTEAFFGQGTRLTVV.

The chain combines TRBV15 with TRBJ2-7, with TRBD2 identical over 7 bases. Germline loops: CDR1 LNHNV, CDR2 YYDKDF (reference sequence). V shed 0 bases and J 2 bases; nucleotides not matched to a gene: 4. The CDR3 spans 15 residues. The CDR3 sequence: CATSRDREVTYEQYF. DNA for the CDR3: TGTGCCACCAGCAGAGATCGGGAGGTAACCTACGAGCAGTACTTC.

This chain uses TRBV5-4 with TRBJ2-5; no reliable D call. The length of the CDR3 is 12 residues. V lost 0 bases and J 4 bases, leaving 4 bases between the germline ends. Germline V gene data show CDR1 as SGHNT and CDR2 as YYREEE (reference sequence). The CDR3 bases are TGTGCCAGCAGCTTGGATAGAGAGACCCAGTACTTC. Amino acids: CASSLDRETQYF.

This chain connects TRBV4-3 to TRBJ2-1; the match to TRBD2 covers 9 bases. Germline V gene sequence: CDR1 LGHNA, CDR2 YSLEER. V was pared by 4 bases and J by 6 bases, with 10 bases of the junction left unmatched. The CDR3 runs to 16 residues. The CDR3 DNA sequence: TGCGCCAGCAGCCCCCGCCTAGCGGGACCCCTCAATGAGCAGTTCTTC. Translated, it gives CASSPRLAGPLNEQFF.

The J gene is TRBJ2-6, the V gene TRBV19; no clear D. The CDR3 covers 14 residues. V lost 7 bases, J lost 0 bases, and 7 bases lay in between. The germline CDR1 and CDR2 sequences are LNHDA and SQIVND (reference sequence). The CDR3: CASKGGSGANVLTF. The CDR3, as DNA: TGTGCCAGTAAGGGCGGCTCTGGGGCCAACGTCCTGACTTTC. Full variable domain (missing parts from reference TRBV19 and TRBJ2-6): DGGITQSPKYLFRKEGQNVTLSCEQNLNHDAMYWYRQDPGQGLRLIYYSQIVNDFQKGDIAEGYSVSREKKESFPLTVTSAQKNPTAFYLCASKGGSGANVLTFGAGSRLTVL.

The rearrangement joins TRBV6-5 to TRBJ1-2, with D hard to call. CDR1 is MNHEY and CDR2 is SVGAGI in the germline V gene. This CDR3 region has 13 residues. V was shortened by 5 bases and J by 7 bases, with 14 bases between the two germline ends. The chain's CDR3 is CASSPGEGGGYTF. Here the CDR3 DNA reads TGTGCCAGCAGTCCCGGGGAGGGAGGTGGCTACACCTTC.

The chain carries TRBV19 and TRBJ2-7; D is undetermined. With 3 bases removed from V and 0 bases from J, the gap between germline ends came to 18 bases. The CDR3 length is 17 residues. Per the germline V gene, CDR1 is LNHDA and CDR2 is SQIVND (reference sequence). CDR3: CASSISVGSSSSYEQYF. The CDR3 DNA follows: TGTGCCAGTAGTATTTCGGTGGGTAGTAGCAGCTCCTACGAGCAGTACTTC.

The chain uses TRBV9 and TRBJ2-7, with a tentative D call TRBD2 (6 bases). The germline gives CDR1 SGDLS, CDR2 YYNGEE. The CDR3 length is 14 residues. The ends were cut back, 4 bases at V and 2 bases at J, with 13 bases in the middle. CDR3 residues: CASSPQGGAYEQYF. The CDR3 DNA reads TGTGCCAGCAGCCCCCAGGGAGGCGCCTACGAGCAGTACTTC.

The chain is built from TRBV7-9 and TRBJ2-7; 11 bases fit TRBD2. The CDR3 is made up of 17 amino acids. Germline CDR1 reads SEHNR; CDR2 reads FQNEAQ (reference sequence). V gave up 5 bases and J gave up 2 bases; unmatched junction bases: 11. DNA for the CDR3: TGTGCCAGCAGCCCCCGAAGGGTAGCGGGAGGGCCCTACGAGCAGTACTTC. Translating gives CASSPRRVAGGPYEQYF.

V and J are TRBV4-2 and TRBJ2-4, with 11 bases fitting TRBD2. This CDR3 is 17 amino acids long. Trimming cost V 0 bases and J 6 bases; bases outside gene matches: 7. Germline V gene lookup returns CDR1 LGHNA and CDR2 YNFKEQ. The CDR3 region is CASSQELAGVIGNIQYF. The CDR3 nucleotides read TGTGCCAGCAGCCAAGAACTAGCGGGGGTTATTGGAAACATTCAGTACTTC.

The rearrangement links TRBV5-1 to TRBJ2-1; D is undetermined. V shed 1 base and J shed 5 bases, with 7 bases lying between them. In germline, CDR1 is SGHRS, CDR2 YFSETQ. The CDR3 is 13 amino acids. The CDR3 nucleotides are TGCGCCAGCAGCTTGAACACGGACAATGAGCAGTTCTTC. Translation: CASSLNTDNEQFF.

The rearrangement uses TRBV29-1 and TRBJ2-7, with D possibly matching TRBD1 (5 bases). Looked up from germline, CDR1 is SQVTM and CDR2 is ANQGSEA. V lost 5 bases and J 4 bases, leaving 9 bases between the germline ends. This CDR3 is built from 11 residues. The CDR3, as DNA: TGCAGCGTTCGCAGGGCTTACGAGCAGTACTTC. Translating gives CSVRRAYEQYF.